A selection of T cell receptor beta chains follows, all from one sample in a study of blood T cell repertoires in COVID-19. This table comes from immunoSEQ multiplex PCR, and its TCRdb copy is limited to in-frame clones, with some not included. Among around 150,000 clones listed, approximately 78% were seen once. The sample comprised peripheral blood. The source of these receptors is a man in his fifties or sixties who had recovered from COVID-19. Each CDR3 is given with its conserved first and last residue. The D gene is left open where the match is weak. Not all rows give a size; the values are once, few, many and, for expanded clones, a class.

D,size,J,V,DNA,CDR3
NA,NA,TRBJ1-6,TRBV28,TGTGCCAGCACACCTCGGGTCGACAATTCACCCCTCCACTTT,CASTPRVDNSPLHF
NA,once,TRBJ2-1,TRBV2,TGTGCCAGCAGGGGGGGGCCCTACAATGAGCAGTTCTTC,CASRGGPYNEQFF
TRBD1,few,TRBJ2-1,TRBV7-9,TGTGCCAGCAGGTCCGGGACAGGGTCTCACAATGAGCAGTTCTTC,CASRSGTGSHNEQFF
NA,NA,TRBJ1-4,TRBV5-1,TGCGCCAGCAGCTCGGCTACTCCGCCGGGTGAAAAACTGTTTTTT,CASSSATPPGEKLFF
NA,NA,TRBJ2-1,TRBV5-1,TGCGCCAGCAGCTCTCAGGGGGGCTCCTACAATGAGCAGTTCTTC,CASSSQGGSYNEQFF
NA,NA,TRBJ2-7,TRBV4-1,TGCGCCAGCAGCCAAGAATGGGACACCAACTCCTACGAGCAGTACTTC,CASSQEWDTNSYEQYF
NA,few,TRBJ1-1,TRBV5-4,TGTGCCAGCAGCGCGGACAGGAACACTGAAGCTTTCTTT,CASSADRNTEAFF
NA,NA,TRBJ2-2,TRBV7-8,TGTGCCAGCAGCTTAGATGTAGCGGCGAACACCGGGGAGCTGTTTTTT,CASSLDVAANTGELFF
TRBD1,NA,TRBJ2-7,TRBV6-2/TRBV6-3,TGTGCCAGCAGCTCGGGACAGCTATCCTACGAGCAGTACTTC,CASSSGQLSYEQYF
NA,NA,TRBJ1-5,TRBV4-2,TGTGCCAGCAGCCAAGATACGAGAGGCAATCAGCCCCAGCATTTT,CASSQDTRGNQPQHF
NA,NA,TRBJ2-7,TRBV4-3,TGCGCCAGCAGCCCAAGAACTAGATCCGAGCAGTACTTC,CASSPRTRSEQYF
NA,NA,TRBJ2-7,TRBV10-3,TGTGCCATCAGTGGCTTCGGGACGGGGGTCGTCTACGAGCAGTACTTC,CAISGFGTGVVYEQYF
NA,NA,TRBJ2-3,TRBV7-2,TGTGCCAGCAGCTCTGCCTTAGCGCCTGGGGAAGATACGCAGTATTTT,CASSSALAPGEDTQYF
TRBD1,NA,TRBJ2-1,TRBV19,TGTGCCAGTAGTATACGGACAGGGCTGGGGGGTCACCCCTCCTACAATGAGCAGTTCTTC,CASSIRTGLGGHPSYNEQFF
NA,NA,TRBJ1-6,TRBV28,TGTGCCAGTCCTAGTTCACCCCTCCACTTT,CASPSSPLHF
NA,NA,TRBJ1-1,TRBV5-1,TGCGCCAGCAGCTTGGTCCCAGGGAACACTGAAGCTTTCTTT,CASSLVPGNTEAFF
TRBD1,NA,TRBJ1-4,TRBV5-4,TGTGCCAGCAGCCTGGGGACAGGCCCAAGAACAACTAATGAAAAACTGTTTTTT,CASSLGTGPRTTNEKLFF
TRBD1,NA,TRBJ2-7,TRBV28,TGTGCCAGCAGTTCCCCTGCGGGGGACAGGGGGCTTTACGAGCAGTACTTC,CASSSPAGDRGLYEQYF
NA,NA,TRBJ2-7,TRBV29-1,TGCAGCGCCGACTACGGCTACGAGCAGTACTTC,CSADYGYEQYF
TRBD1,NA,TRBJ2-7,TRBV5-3,TGTGCCAGAAGCCTCCATCCGGCAGGGGGCGTTTGCGAGCAGTACTTC,CARSLHPAGGVCEQYF
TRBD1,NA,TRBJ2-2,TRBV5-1,TGCGCCAGCAGCAGGGACAGGGGGGGCGGGGAGCTGTTTTTT,CASSRDRGGGELFF
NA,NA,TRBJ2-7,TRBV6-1,TGTGCCAGCAGTGAAGGCCCGCGGGCCTACGAGCAGTACTTC,CASSEGPRAYEQYF
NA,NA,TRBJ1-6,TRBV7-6,TGTGCCAGCAGCTTGGTTGACAGCTATAATTCACCCCTCCACTTT,CASSLVDSYNSPLHF
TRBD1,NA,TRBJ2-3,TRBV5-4,TGTGCCAGCAGCCCAGCCCGGGACAGGGGAACGCAGTATTTT,CASSPARDRGTQYF
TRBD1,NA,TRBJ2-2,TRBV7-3,TGTGCCAGCAGCTTAAGGGGACAGGGGACCGGGGAGCTGTTTTTT,CASSLRGQGTGELFF
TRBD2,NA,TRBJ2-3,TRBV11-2,TGTGCCAGCAGCTCCCGGACTAGCGGGTACACAGATACGCAGTATTTT,CASSSRTSGYTDTQYF
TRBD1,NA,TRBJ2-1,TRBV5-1,TGCGCCAGCAGCTCCAGGACAGGCGTAAACTACAATGAGCAGTTCTTC,CASSSRTGVNYNEQFF
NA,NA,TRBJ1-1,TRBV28,TGTGCCAGCAGTCAGATTCCTCAGGGGCTACCTGGTGAAGCTTTCTTT,CASSQIPQGLPGEAFF
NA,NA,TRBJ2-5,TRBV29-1,TGCAGCGTTTACCTAGCTCGAGAGACCCAGTACTTC,CSVYLARETQYF
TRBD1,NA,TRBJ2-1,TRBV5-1,TGCGCCAGCAGCCAGGACAGGCAGGCCTACAATGAGCAGTTCTTC,CASSQDRQAYNEQFF
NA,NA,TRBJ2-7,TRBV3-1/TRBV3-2,TGTGCCAGCAGCCTGGCCCACGAGCAGTACTTC,CASSLAHEQYF
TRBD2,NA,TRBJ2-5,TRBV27,TGTGCCAGCAGTCCATGGACTAGCGGGAGGGAGGAGACCCAGTACTTC,CASSPWTSGREETQYF
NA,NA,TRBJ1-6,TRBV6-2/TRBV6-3,TGTGCCAGCAGCATACAGGCCCTATATAATTCACCCCTCCACTTT,CASSIQALYNSPLHF
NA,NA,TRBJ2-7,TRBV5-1,TGCGCCAGCAGCGTACAGCCCGGGACACTTGAGCAGTACTTC,CASSVQPGTLEQYF
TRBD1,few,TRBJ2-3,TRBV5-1,TGCGCCAGCAGCAGGGGGACAGGGACCCGCACAGATACGCAGTATTTT,CASSRGTGTRTDTQYF
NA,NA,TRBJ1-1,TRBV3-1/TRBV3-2,TGTGCCAGCAGTCAAGGGGCAAATCTGAACACTGAAGCTTTCTTT,CASSQGANLNTEAFF
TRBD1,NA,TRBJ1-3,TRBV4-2,TGTGCCAGCAGCCAAGATTCGACAGGGAGTGGAAACACCATATATTTT,CASSQDSTGSGNTIYF
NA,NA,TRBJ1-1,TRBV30,TGTGCCTGGAGCCCCGTAGGGGCCTTGAACACTGAAGCTTTCTTT,CAWSPVGALNTEAFF
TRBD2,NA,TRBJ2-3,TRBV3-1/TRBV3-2,TGTGCCAGCAGCGCGCGGGGGACAGATACGCAGTATTTT,CASSARGTDTQYF
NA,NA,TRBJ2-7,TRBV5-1,TGCGCCAGCAGCCTCCAGGGGAGGGGAAGCCACGAGCAGTACTTC,CASSLQGRGSHEQYF
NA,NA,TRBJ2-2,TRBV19,TGTGCCAGTAGTTGGGGCGACGGTAACACCGGGGAGCTGTTTTTT,CASSWGDGNTGELFF
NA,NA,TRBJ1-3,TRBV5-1,TGCGCCAGCAGCTTGGACAGCTCTGGAAACACCATATATTTT,CASSLDSSGNTIYF
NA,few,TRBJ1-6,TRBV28,TGTGCCAGCAGTTGGTCTGGGCGGGCCGATTCACCCCTCCACTTT,CASSWSGRADSPLHF
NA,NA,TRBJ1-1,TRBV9,TGTGCCAGCAGCGTAGACGGCAGGGGTGATGGGACTGAAGCTTTCTTT,CASSVDGRGDGTEAFF
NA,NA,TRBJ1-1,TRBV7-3,TGTGCCAGCAGCCCCGGGACGGGGGGCACTGAAGCTTTCTTT,CASSPGTGGTEAFF
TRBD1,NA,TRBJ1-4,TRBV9,TGTGCCAGCAGCTTCGCGGGACAGAGAAATGAAAAACTGTTTTTT,CASSFAGQRNEKLFF
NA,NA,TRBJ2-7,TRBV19,TGTGCCAGTAGGGACACCTACGAGCAGTACTTC,CASRDTYEQYF
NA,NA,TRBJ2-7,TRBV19,TGTGCCAGTACCGACCAGGGCAGGGCAAAGCAGTACTTC,CASTDQGRAKQYF
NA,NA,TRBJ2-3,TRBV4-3,TGCGCCAGCAGCCAAGAAAGGGGACATGCGGGAGTAAGCACAGATACGCAGTATTTT,CASSQERGHAGVSTDTQYF
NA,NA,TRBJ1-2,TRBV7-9,TGTGCCAGCAGCCCCCTCGGGACTTCAATAAGGGGCACCTATGGCTACACCTTC,CASSPLGTSIRGTYGYTF
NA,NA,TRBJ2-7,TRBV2,TGTGCCAGCCGTCCCCCAGGGGAAGTGTACGAGCAGTACTTC,CASRPPGEVYEQYF
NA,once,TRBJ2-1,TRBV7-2,TGTGCCAGCAGCTTAGAGTCGCGGAGCTACAATGAGCAGTTCTTC,CASSLESRSYNEQFF
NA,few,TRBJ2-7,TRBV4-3,TGCGCCAGCAGCCAAGACGCACACACGTACGAGCAGTACTTC,CASSQDAHTYEQYF
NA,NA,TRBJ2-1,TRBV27,TGTGCCAGCAGCTGGGGGACACGGAATGAGCAGTTCTTC,CASSWGTRNEQFF
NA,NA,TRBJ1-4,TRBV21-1,TGTGCCAGCAAATGTTGCCCGACAAGAGGGAGTCGCGGGTGGGAAAAACTGTTTTTT,CASKCCPTRGSRGWEKLFF